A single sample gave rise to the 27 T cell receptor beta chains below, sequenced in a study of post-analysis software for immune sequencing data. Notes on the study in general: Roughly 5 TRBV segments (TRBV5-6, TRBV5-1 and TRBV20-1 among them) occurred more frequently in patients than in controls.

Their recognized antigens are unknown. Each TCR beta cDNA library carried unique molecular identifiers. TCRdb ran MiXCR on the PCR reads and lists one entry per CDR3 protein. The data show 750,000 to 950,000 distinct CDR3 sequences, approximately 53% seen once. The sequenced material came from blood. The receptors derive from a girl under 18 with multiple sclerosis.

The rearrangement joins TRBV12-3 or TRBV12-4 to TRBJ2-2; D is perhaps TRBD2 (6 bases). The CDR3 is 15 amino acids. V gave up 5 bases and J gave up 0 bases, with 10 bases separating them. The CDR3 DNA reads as TGTGCCAGCAGTCCCAGCGGGTCGAACACCGGGGAGCTGTTTTTT. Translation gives CASSPSGSNTGELFF.

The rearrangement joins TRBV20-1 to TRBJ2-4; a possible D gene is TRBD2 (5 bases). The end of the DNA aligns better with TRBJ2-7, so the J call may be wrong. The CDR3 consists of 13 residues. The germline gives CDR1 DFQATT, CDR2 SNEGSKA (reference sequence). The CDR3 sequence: CSASGVRGTEQYF. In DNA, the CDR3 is TGCAGTGCTAGTGGTGTACGGGGAACCGAGCAGTACTTC.

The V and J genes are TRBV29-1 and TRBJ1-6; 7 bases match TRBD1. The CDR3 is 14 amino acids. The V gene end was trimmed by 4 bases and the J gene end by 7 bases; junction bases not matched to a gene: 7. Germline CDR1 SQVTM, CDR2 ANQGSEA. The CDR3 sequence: CSVGQGSSNSPLHF. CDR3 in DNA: TGCAGCGTTGGACAGGGAAGTTCGAATTCACCCCTCCACTTT. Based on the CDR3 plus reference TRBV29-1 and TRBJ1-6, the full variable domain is SAVISQKPSRDICQRGTSLTIQCQVDSQVTMMFWYRQQPGQSLTLIATANQGSEATYESGFVIDKFPISRPNLTFSTLTVSNMSPEDSSIYLCSVGQGSSNSPLHFGNGTRLTVT.

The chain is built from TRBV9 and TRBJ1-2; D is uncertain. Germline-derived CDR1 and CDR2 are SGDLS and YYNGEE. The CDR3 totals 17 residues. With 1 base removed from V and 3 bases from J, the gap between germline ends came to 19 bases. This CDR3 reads CASSVNGGPPVDYGYTF. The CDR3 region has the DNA TGTGCCAGCAGCGTAAATGGTGGACCCCCGGTCGACTATGGCTACACCTTC.

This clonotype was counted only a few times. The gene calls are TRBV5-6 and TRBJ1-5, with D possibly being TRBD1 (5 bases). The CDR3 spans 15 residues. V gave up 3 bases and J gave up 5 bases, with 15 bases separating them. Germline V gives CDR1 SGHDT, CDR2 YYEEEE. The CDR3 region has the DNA TGTGCCAGCAGCTCATATGGGGACCGGGATCAGCCCCAGCATTTT. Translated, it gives CASSSYGDRDQPQHF.

In DNA form, the CDR3 reads TGTGCCAGCAGCACCAGAGGACAGGGGCGGATCTACGAGCAGTACTTC. Encoded protein: CASSTRGQGRIYEQYF. This chain connects TRBV7-9 to TRBJ2-4; 9 nucleotides agree with TRBD1. Gene TRBJ2-7 matches the end of the DNA better, so the J call may be wrong. Germline V CDR1 and CDR2: SEHNR, FQNEAQ (reference sequence). The CDR3 covers 16 residues.

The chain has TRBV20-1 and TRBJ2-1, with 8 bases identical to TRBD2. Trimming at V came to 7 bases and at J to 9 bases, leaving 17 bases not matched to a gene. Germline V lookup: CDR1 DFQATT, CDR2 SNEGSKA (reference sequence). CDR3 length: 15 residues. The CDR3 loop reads CSVVEGSGKFFEQFF. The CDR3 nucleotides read TGCAGTGTAGTGGAGGGTAGCGGGAAGTTTTTTGAGCAGTTCTTC.

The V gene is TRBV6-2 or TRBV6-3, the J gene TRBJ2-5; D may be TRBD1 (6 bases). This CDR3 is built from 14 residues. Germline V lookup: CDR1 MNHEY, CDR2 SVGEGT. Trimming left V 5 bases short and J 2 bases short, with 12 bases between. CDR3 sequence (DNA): TGTGCCAGCAGTCGCCGGGACAAACAAGAGACCCAGTACTTC. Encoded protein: CASSRRDKQETQYF.

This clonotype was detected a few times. The CDR3 DNA reads as TGTGCCAGCAGTTACTCTCTAGCTCCGGGTGAGCAGTTCTTC. It encodes CASSYSLAPGEQFF. This chain links TRBV6-5 with TRBJ2-1, with D perhaps matching TRBD2 (5 bases). There are 14 residues in the CDR3. V was shortened by 0 bases and J by 9 bases, with 12 bases between the two germline ends. Germline V lookup: CDR1 MNHEY, CDR2 SVGAGI.

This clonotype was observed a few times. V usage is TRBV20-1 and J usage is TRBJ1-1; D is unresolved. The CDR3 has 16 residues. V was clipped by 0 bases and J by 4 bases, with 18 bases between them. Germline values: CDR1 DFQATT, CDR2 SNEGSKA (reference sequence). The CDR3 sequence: CSARDQFGFRATEAFF. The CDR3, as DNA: TGCAGTGCTAGAGATCAATTCGGGTTTCGGGCCACTGAAGCTTTCTTT.

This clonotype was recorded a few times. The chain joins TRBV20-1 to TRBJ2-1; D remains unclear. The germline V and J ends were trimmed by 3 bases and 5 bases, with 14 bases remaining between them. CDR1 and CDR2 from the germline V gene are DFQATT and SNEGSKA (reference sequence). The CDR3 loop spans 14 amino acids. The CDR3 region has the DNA TGCAGTGCTAGCACCGTCCTCCTAAACAATGAGCAGTTCTTC. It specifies CSASTVLLNNEQFF.

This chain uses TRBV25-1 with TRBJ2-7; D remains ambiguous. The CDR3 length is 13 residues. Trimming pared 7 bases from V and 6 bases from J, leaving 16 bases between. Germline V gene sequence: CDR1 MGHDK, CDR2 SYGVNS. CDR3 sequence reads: CASTRAGQLEQYF. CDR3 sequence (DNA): TGTGCCAGCACACGGGCAGGCCAACTCGAGCAGTACTTC.

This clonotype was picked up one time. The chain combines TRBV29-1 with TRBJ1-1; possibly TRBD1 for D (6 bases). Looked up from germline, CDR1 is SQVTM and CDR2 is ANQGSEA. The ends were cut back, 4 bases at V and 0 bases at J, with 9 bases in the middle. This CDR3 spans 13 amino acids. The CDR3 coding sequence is TGCAGCGTTGGGGCAGGGGTGAACACTGAAGCTTTCTTT. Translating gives CSVGAGVNTEAFF.

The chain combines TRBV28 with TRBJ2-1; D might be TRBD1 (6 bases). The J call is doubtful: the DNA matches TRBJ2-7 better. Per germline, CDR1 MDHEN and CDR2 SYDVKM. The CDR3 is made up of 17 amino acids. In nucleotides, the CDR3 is TGTGCCAGCAGTGGGGGCATCGTGGCGGGCTCCTACAATGAGCAGTACTTC. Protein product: CASSGGIVAGSYNEQYF.

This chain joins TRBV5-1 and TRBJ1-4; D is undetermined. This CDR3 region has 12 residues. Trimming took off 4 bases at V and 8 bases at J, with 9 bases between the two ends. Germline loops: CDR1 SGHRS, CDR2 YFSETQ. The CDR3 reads CASSTGGEKLFF. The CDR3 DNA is TGCGCCAGCAGCACCGGAGGGGAAAAACTGTTTTTT.

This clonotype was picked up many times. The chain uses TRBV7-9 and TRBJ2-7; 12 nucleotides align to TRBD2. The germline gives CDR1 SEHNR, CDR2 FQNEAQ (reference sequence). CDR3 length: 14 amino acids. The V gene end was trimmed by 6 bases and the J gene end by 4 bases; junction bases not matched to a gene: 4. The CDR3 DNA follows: TGTGCCAGCAGTTTACTAGCGGGAGGTTACGAGCAGTACTTC. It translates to CASSLLAGGYEQYF.

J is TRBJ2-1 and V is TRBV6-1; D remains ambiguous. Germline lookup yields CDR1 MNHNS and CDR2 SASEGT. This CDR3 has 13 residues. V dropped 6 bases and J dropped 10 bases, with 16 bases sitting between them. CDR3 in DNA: TGTGCCAGCAGCCTTGGTGGTGCCTACGAGCAGTTCTTC. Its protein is CASSLGGAYEQFF.

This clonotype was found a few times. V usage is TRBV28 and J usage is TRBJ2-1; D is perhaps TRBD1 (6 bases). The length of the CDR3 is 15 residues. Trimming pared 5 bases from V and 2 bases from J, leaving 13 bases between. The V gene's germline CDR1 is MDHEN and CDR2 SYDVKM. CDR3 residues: CASSHRDGAYNEQFF. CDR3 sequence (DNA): TGTGCCAGCAGTCACAGGGATGGCGCCTACAATGAGCAGTTCTTC.

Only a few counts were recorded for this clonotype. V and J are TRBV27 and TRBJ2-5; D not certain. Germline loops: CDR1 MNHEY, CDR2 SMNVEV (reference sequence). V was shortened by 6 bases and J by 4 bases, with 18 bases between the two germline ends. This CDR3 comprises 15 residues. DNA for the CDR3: TGTGCCAGCAGGGGAATAGCTACACTGGGAGAGACCCAGTACTTC. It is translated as CASRGIATLGETQYF.

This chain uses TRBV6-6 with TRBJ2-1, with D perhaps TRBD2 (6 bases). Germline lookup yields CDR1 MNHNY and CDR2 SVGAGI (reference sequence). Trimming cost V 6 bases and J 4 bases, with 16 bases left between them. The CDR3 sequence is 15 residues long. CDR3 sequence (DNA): TGTGCCAGCAGCCCCCCGGGACTGGGGTACAATGAGCAGTTCTTC. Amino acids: CASSPPGLGYNEQFF.

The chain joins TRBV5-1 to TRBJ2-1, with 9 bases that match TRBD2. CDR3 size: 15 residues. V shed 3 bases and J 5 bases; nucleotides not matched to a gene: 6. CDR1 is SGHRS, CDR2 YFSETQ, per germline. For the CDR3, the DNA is TGCGCCAGCAGCTCGAATAGCGGGGGAGACAATGAGCAGTTCTTC. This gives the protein CASSSNSGGDNEQFF.

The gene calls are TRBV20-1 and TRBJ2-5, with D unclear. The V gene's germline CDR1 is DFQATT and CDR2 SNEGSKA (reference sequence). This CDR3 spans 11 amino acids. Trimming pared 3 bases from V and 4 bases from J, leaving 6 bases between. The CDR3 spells CSASQAETQYF. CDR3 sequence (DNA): TGCAGTGCTAGCCAGGCAGAGACCCAGTACTTC.

CDR3 DNA: TGCGCCAGCAGCTCTGACGCGCATGCTTACGAGCAGTACTTC. This encodes CASSSDAHAYEQYF. The chain is built from TRBV5-1 and TRBJ2-7; no firm D call. CDR3 length: 14 amino acids. Germline-derived CDR1 and CDR2 are SGHRS and YFSETQ. Between the trimmed V and J ends, which lost 3 bases and 4 bases, there was a span of 14 bases.

The CDR3 here is CASSEGTGGLETQYF. CDR3 nucleotide sequence: TGTGCCAGCAGCGAGGGGACAGGGGGCCTCGAGACCCAGTACTTC. The chain couples TRBV6-6 to TRBJ2-5, with TRBD1 matching over 12 bases. The V segment lost 6 bases and the J segment 5 bases; nucleotides outside the gene matches: 7. This CDR3 contains 15 residues. Per the germline V gene, CDR1 is MNHNY and CDR2 is SVGAGI (reference sequence).

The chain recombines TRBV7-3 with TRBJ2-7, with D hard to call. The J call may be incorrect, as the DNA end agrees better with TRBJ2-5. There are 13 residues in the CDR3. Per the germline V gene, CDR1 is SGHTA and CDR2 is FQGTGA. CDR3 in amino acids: CASSLADGETQYF. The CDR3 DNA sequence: TGTGCCAGCAGCTTAGCCGATGGCGAGACCCAGTACTTC.

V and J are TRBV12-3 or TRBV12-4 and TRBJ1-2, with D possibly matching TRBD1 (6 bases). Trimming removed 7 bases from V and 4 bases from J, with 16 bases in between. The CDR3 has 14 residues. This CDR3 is CASNPPGTTYGYTF. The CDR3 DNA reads TGTGCCAGCAATCCTCCCGGGACAACCTATGGCTACACCTTC.

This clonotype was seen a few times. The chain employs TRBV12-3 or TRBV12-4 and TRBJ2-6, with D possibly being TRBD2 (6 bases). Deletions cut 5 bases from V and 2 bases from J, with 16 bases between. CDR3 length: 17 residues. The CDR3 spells CASSHRDSRAGANVLTF. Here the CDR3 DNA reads TGTGCCAGCAGTCACCGGGACTCAAGGGCTGGGGCCAACGTCCTGACTTTC.